This passage covers 29 T cell receptor beta chains from one sample sequenced in a study of blood T cell repertoires in COVID-19 (dated by TCRdb to the early 2020s). The library was made by the immunoSEQ multiplex PCR assay. Sourced from immuneACCESS, this table was stored by TCRdb with only in-frame sequences that have V and J called. A share of the clones is absent; for the studies checked, an unresolved V gene accounts for under half, and the remainder has no known explanation. This sample gives 150,000 to 200,000 clones in total; 87% of them show up just once. Of the sample, about 1.4% falls within the top ten clones. Material: peripheral blood. These receptors all come from a woman between 45 and 60 years old with acute or convalescent COVID-19.

The V and J genes are TRBV4-1 and TRBJ1-1; D possibly corresponds to TRBD1 (5 bases). Germline CDR1 reads MGHRA; CDR2 reads YSYEKL. This CDR3 is 15 amino acids long. The V end was cut by 5 bases, the J end by 0 bases, with 13 bases between. CDR3 sequence reads: CASSLGHTVNTEAFF. Written as DNA, the CDR3 is TGCGCCAGCAGCTTAGGACATACGGTGAACACTGAAGCTTTCTTT.

DNA of the CDR3: TGTGCCAGCAGTTACTCGTTGCAGGGAGGTGGCTACACCTTC. The encoded protein is CASSYSLQGGGYTF. This chain uses TRBV6-6 with TRBJ1-2, with a possible D match to TRBD1 (5 bases). V gave up 0 bases and J gave up 7 bases, with 12 bases separating them. CDR3 length: 14 residues. The germline gives CDR1 MNHNY, CDR2 SVGAGI (reference sequence).

The chain is built from TRBV9 and TRBJ2-7; 7 bases match TRBD2. CDR3 length equals 16 residues. The J segment lost 6 bases and the V segment lost 4 bases, leaving 16 bases of the junction unmatched. Germline V gives CDR1 SGDLS, CDR2 YYNGEE. Here the CDR3 DNA reads TGTGCCAGCAGCCCCTCGGGGGGAGTTTATTTTAGCGAGCAGTACTTC. Protein sequence: CASSPSGGVYFSEQYF.

The chain couples TRBV27 to TRBJ1-1, with D possibly being TRBD1 (5 bases). There are 14 residues in the CDR3. V was trimmed by 6 bases and J by 2 bases, leaving 13 bases between them. Germline V gene data show CDR1 as MNHEY and CDR2 as SMNVEV (reference sequence). DNA of the CDR3: TGTGCCAGCAGGAACCGACAGAGAAACACTGAAGCTTTCTTT. As protein: CASRNRQRNTEAFF.

The chain uses TRBV4-2 and TRBJ2-3; 10 bases are a match to TRBD2. V dropped 0 bases and J dropped 4; count of bases not matched to a gene: 7. Germline loops: CDR1 LGHNA, CDR2 YNFKEQ. This CDR3 spans 17 amino acids. The CDR3 spells CASSQDPSGGIPDTQYF. In DNA form, the CDR3 reads TGTGCCAGCAGCCAAGACCCTAGCGGGGGTATTCCAGATACGCAGTATTTT.

The chain uses TRBV20-1 and TRBJ1-1, with D tentatively TRBD1 (5 bases). Trimming pared 3 bases from V and 1 base from J, leaving 15 bases between. In germline, CDR1 is DFQATT, CDR2 SNEGSKA (reference sequence). The CDR3 has 15 amino acids. Here the CDR3 reads CSASRPSGGNTEAFF. In DNA, the CDR3 is TGCAGTGCTAGTAGGCCCTCGGGGGGGAACACTGAAGCTTTCTTT.

This CDR3 is CASSLGVQETQYF. For the CDR3, the DNA is TGTGCCAGCAGCTTAGGTGTACAAGAGACCCAGTACTTC. This chain uses TRBV7-8 with TRBJ2-5; D not certain. Germline-derived CDR1 and CDR2 are SGHVS and FQNEAQ. Trimming removed 1 base from V and 2 bases from J, with 5 bases in between. This CDR3 spans 13 amino acids.

The CDR3 DNA is TGTGCCAGTGCGGACATAGGGTCGATCACCCTCCACTTT. Translation gives CASADIGSITLHF. The gene calls are TRBV19 and TRBJ1-6; a possible D gene is TRBD1 (5 bases). CDR1 LNHDA and CDR2 SQIVND come from the germline V gene (reference sequence). This CDR3 is built from 13 residues. The ends were cut back, 8 bases at V and 14 bases at J, with 19 bases in the middle.

This chain uses TRBV12-3 or TRBV12-4 with TRBJ1-6; a possible D gene is TRBD1 (6 bases). Trimming removed 5 bases from V and 18 bases from J, with 20 bases in between. The CDR3 totals 13 residues. The CDR3 DNA follows: TGTGCCAGCAGTGGTCAAGGGGACACCGTACGCCACTTT. Its protein product is CASSGQGDTVRHF.

The gene calls are TRBV5-1 and TRBJ1-4, with 9 bases matching TRBD1. From germline, CDR1 is SGHRS and CDR2 YFSETQ. Trimming took 4 bases from V and 8 from J; bases not matched to a gene: 9. This CDR3 has 15 amino acids. CDR3 residues: CASSLSGTGREKLFF. The CDR3 bases are TGCGCCAGCAGCCTGTCCGGGACAGGGCGGGAAAAACTGTTTTTT.

This sequence joins TRBV2 and TRBJ1-1; the D gene is possibly TRBD1 (5 bases). V was pared by 10 bases and J by 0 bases, with 12 bases between. This CDR3 region has 13 residues. CDR1 and CDR2 from the germline V gene are SNHLY and FYNNEI. As DNA, the CDR3 is TGTGCCATCAAAGGGGCCTTGAACACTGAAGCTTTCTTT. Its translation is CAIKGALNTEAFF.

The DNA for the CDR3 is TGTGCCAGCAGCTTGGAACGGGGGACAGTGTACAATGAGCAGTTCTTC. Residues: CASSLERGTVYNEQFF. The V and J genes are TRBV5-6 and TRBJ2-1, with D perhaps matching TRBD1 (7 bases). Trimming removed 0 bases from V and 4 bases from J, with 14 bases in between. Germline CDR1 reads SGHDT; CDR2 reads YYEEEE. The CDR3 length is 16 residues.

The chain is built from TRBV7-2 and TRBJ1-2; TRBD1 matches 7 bases. Germline CDR1 reads SGHTA; CDR2 reads FQGNSA. There are 13 residues in the CDR3. With V trimmed by 2 bases and J by 8 bases, 5 bases remained unmatched. The DNA for the CDR3 is TGTGCCAGCAGCTTACTCACAGGGGACGGCTACACCTTC. It codes for CASSLLTGDGYTF.

The J gene is TRBJ2-2, the V gene TRBV30, with D possibly matching TRBD2 (5 bases). Germline values: CDR1 GTSNPN, CDR2 SVGIG (reference sequence). The CDR3 runs 12 residues. V lost 2 bases and J 7 bases, leaving 8 bases between the germline ends. CDR3 bases: TGTGCCTGGAGTTGGGCGGGCGGGGAGCTGTTTTTT. This codes for CAWSWAGGELFF.

The chain combines TRBV11-3 with TRBJ1-2, with D possibly being TRBD1 (5 bases). Deletions cut 2 bases from V and 6 bases from J, with 7 bases between. Per the germline V gene, CDR1 is SGHNT and CDR2 is YENEEA. This CDR3 is built from 12 residues. CDR3 loop: CASSLSGDGYTF. For the CDR3, the DNA is TGTGCCAGCAGCTTATCGGGGGATGGCTACACCTTC.

This clone has only one observation. This chain joins TRBV9 and TRBJ2-5, with TRBD2 identical over 8 bases. Germline CDR1 is SGDLS and CDR2 is YYNGEE. The J segment lost 5 bases and the V segment lost 2 bases, leaving 8 bases of the junction unmatched. CDR3 length equals 15 residues. The CDR3 sequence is CASSVEGSGTETQYF. CDR3 in DNA: TGTGCCAGCAGCGTGGAGGGTAGCGGGACCGAGACCCAGTACTTC.

This clone has a single count. CDR3 DNA sequence: TGTGCCAGGGGCTTGATACAGGGGGCTGAAGCTTTCTTT. This codes for CARGLIQGAEAFF. The genes are TRBV9 and TRBJ1-1, with 8 bases lining up with TRBD1. This CDR3 spans 13 amino acids. Germline trimming cut 8 bases from V and 6 bases from J; bases unmatched to any gene: 9. The V gene's germline CDR1 is SGDLS and CDR2 YYNGEE.

This sequence joins TRBV7-3 and TRBJ2-2; possible D gene TRBD2, 6 bases. The CDR3 extends over 15 amino acids. V lost 5 bases and J lost 4, with 14 bases in between. The germline V gene encodes CDR1 SGHTA and CDR2 FQGTGA. The CDR3, as DNA: TGTGCCAGCAGCCCCCGGGGGTTCCCCACCGGGGAGCTGTTTTTT. This gives the protein CASSPRGFPTGELFF. The full variable domain, completed using reference TRBV7-3 and TRBJ2-2, is GAGVSQTPSNKVTEKGKYVELRCDPISGHTALYWYRQSLGQGPEFLIYFQGTGAADDSGLPNDRFFAVRPEGSVSTLKIQRTERGDSAVYLCASSPRGFPTGELFFGEGSRLTVL.

V is TRBV2 and J is TRBJ2-3; TRBD1 agrees at 10 bases. V gave up 5 bases and J gave up 5 bases; unmatched junction bases: 10. Per germline, CDR1 SNHLY and CDR2 FYNNEI. CDR3 length: 16 amino acids. As DNA, the CDR3 is TGTGCCAGCAGTAGACGGGACAGGGGTGACGGAGATACGCAGTATTTT. Translation gives CASSRRDRGDGDTQYF.

The chain couples TRBV30 to TRBJ1-2, with unresolved D. Germline V gene lookup returns CDR1 GTSNPN and CDR2 SVGIG (reference sequence). Trimming took off 2 bases at V and 8 bases at J, with 12 bases between the two ends. The CDR3 runs 12 residues. CDR3 sequence: CAWSILTPGYTF. CDR3 DNA: TGTGCCTGGAGTATCTTGACACCCGGCTACACCTTC.

In its sample, this clone was seen once. V gene TRBV27 combines with J gene TRBJ1-6; 9 positions match TRBD1. Per the germline V gene, CDR1 is MNHEY and CDR2 is SMNVEV (reference sequence). The CDR3 is made up of 13 amino acids. Germline trimming cut 6 bases from V and 11 bases from J; bases unmatched to any gene: 5. CDR3 region: CASRWDRVTPLHF. In DNA, the CDR3 is TGTGCCAGCAGATGGGACAGGGTAACACCCCTCCACTTT.

CDR3 nucleotide sequence: TGTGCCAGCAGCCCTACAGGCGGGGAGCTGTTTTTT. Amino acids: CASSPTGGELFF. V gene TRBV13 combines with J gene TRBJ2-2, with a tentative D call TRBD1 (5 bases). The CDR3 extends over 12 amino acids. The V gene lost 5 bases and the J gene lost 7 bases, with 8 bases spanning the gap. Germline-derived CDR1 and CDR2 are PRHDT and FYEKMQ (reference sequence).

This rearrangement joins TRBV10-3 to TRBJ2-7, with D possibly matching TRBD1 (5 bases). The V gene lost 2 bases and the J gene lost 0 bases, with 8 bases spanning the gap. There are 14 residues in the CDR3. Germline V lookup: CDR1 ENHRY, CDR2 SYGVKD. The CDR3 sequence: CAISETGSSYEQYF. In DNA, the CDR3 is TGTGCCATCAGTGAGACAGGTAGCTCCTACGAGCAGTACTTC.

V is TRBV3-1 (or the pseudogene TRBV3-2) and J is TRBJ1-2; 7 bases fit TRBD1. Germline V gives CDR1 LGHDT, CDR2 YNNKEL (reference sequence). Trimming at V came to 7 bases and at J to 6 bases, leaving 8 bases not matched to a gene. CDR3 length: 13 amino acids. The CDR3 region is CASNLQGSDGYTF. The CDR3 DNA reads as TGTGCCAGCAACCTACAGGGGTCGGATGGCTACACCTTC.

The rearrangement joins TRBV6-5 to TRBJ2-7, with 10 positions matching TRBD1. The germline CDR1 and CDR2 sequences are MNHEY and SVGAGI. The V gene end was trimmed by 5 bases and the J gene end by 5 bases; junction bases not matched to a gene: 6. This CDR3 comprises 14 residues. CDR3 coding DNA: TGTGCCAGCAGTCGACAGGGGGCTTACGACGAGCAGTACTTC. It is translated as CASSRQGAYDEQYF.

This chain links TRBV7-2 with TRBJ1-3, with D possibly TRBD1 on 6 matching bases. V was cut by 4 bases and J by 2 bases, with 15 bases left in between. Germline-derived CDR1 and CDR2 are SGHTA and FQGNSA. The CDR3 has 16 residues. The CDR3 loop is CASSWGQKTPGNTIYF. DNA of the CDR3: TGTGCCAGCAGCTGGGGACAAAAAACCCCTGGAAACACCATATATTTT.

The rearrangement joins TRBV2 to TRBJ1-1; maybe TRBD1 (5 bases). Trimming shortened V by 8 bases and J by 0 bases, and 10 bases separated the two germline ends. CDR3 length: 13 amino acids. Germline-derived CDR1 and CDR2 are SNHLY and FYNNEI. CDR3 amino acids: CASGAAMNTEAFF. The CDR3 DNA reads TGTGCCAGCGGGGCCGCCATGAACACTGAAGCTTTCTTT.

V and J are TRBV5-1 and TRBJ2-2, with 9 bases fitting TRBD2. V lost 4 bases to trimming and J lost 3 bases; unmatched junction nucleotides: 4. Germline lookup yields CDR1 SGHRS and CDR2 YFSETQ. The CDR3 spans 15 residues. The CDR3 nucleotides read TGCGCCAGCAGCAATAGCGGGAGTGACACCGGGGAGCTGTTTTTT. Amino acids: CASSNSGSDTGELFF.

The chain links TRBV5-8 to TRBJ2-1; D is uncertain. V was shortened by 5 bases and J by 0 bases, with 9 bases between the two germline ends. The CDR3 is 14 residues long. Germline assignment: CDR1 SGHTS and CDR2 YDEGEE. CDR3 bases: TGTGCCAGCAGTTTTTGGAGCTCCTACAATGAGCAGTTCTTC. It specifies CASSFWSSYNEQFF.